This TCR beta chain comes out of a study of shared clonotypes between healthy human individuals. Between the trimmed V and J ends, which lost 5 bases and 2 bases, there was a span of 16 bases. The CDR3 totals 15 residues. In germline, CDR1 is LNHDA, CDR2 SQIVND (reference sequence). Partitioning of CD4+ cells yielded a CD45RA+ naive subset and a CD45RA-negative memory subset. A word on this clone: Its target is unknown.

Study-wide results and caveats: The generation probabilities recorded for non-shared clonotypes fell below those of clonotypes shared by all four donors. Tissues were not sampled, only blood, and their repertoires likely differ. Despite large depth, sorted-subset datasets appeared incompletely sequenced.

The table came from immunoSEQ multiplex PCR; TCRdb's copy has only in-frame clones and leaves some out. The sample contains just over 2,000,000 clones, 85% to 95% of which appear only once. The chain links TRBV19 to TRBJ2-7; perhaps TRBD2 as D (6 bases). The sequence came from a man aged 18 to 30 in good health. Sequencing was done on a sample of naive CD4+ T cells sorted from blood. As for subset: CD45RA+ positively selected. The CDR3 here is CASSVGLWGAYEQYF. The DNA for the CDR3 is TGTGCCAGTAGTGTCGGTTTGTGGGGGGCCTACGAGCAGTACTTC. Together with reference TRBV19 and TRBJ2-7, the CDR3 gives the full variable domain: DGGITQSPKYLFRKEGQNVTLSCEQNLNHDAMYWYRQDPGQGLRLIYYSQIVNDFQKGDIAEGYSVSREKKESFPLTVTSAQKNPTAFYLCASSVGLWGAYEQYFGPGTRLTVT.